Shown below are 27 T cell receptor beta chains from a single sample sequenced in a study of persistence of HIV-infected CD4 T cells. The libraries were made with immunoSEQ version 4 in survey mode. Assay: immunoSEQ multiplex PCR; the TCRdb copy retains only in-frame clones and omits some. This table has 35,000 to 50,000 clones, roughly nine tenths appearing once. Nonspecific anti-CD3/anti-CD28 bead stimulation represents the broad CD4+ T cell repertoire. Sorting of responding CD4+ T cells relied on upregulated CD40 ligand together with CD69. For these TCRs, the target antigens are not known. Specimen: CD4+ T cells sorted from PBMCs after roughly 18-hour stimulation, collected from a patient who received antiretroviral therapy. These receptor sequences come from an adult man with HIV who was CMV-seropositive.

The rearrangement uses TRBV4-1 and TRBJ1-3, with a weak D call TRBD1 (6 bases). Per germline, CDR1 MGHRA and CDR2 YSYEKL. The V gene lost 2 bases and the J gene lost 4 bases, with 12 bases spanning the gap. The CDR3 length is 15 residues. CDR3 loop: CASSQYGTYGNTIYF. CDR3 DNA sequence: TGCGCCAGCAGCCAATACGGGACATACGGAAACACCATATATTTT.

The CDR3 DNA follows: TGCGCCAGCAGCCAGGGGACAGGAAATAATTCACCCCTCCACTTT. This encodes CASSQGTGNNSPLHF. The chain links TRBV4-1 to TRBJ1-6; 8 bases line up with TRBD1. CDR1 MGHRA and CDR2 YSYEKL come from the germline V gene. This CDR3 is built from 15 residues. J was trimmed by 5 bases and V by 3 bases; bases with no gene match: 3.

CDR3 nucleotides: TGCGCCAGCAGCATTCGGAACAATGAGCAGTTCTTC. Translation: CASSIRNNEQFF. V gene TRBV5-1 combines with J gene TRBJ2-1, with D unclear. Germline V lookup: CDR1 SGHRS, CDR2 YFSETQ. The CDR3 runs to 12 residues. V gave up 4 bases and J gave up 5 bases, with 7 bases separating them.

V is TRBV18 and J is TRBJ1-6; TRBD1 might be the D (6 bases). The CDR3 spans 14 residues. Trimming stripped 2 bases from V and 8 bases from J, with 10 bases between. Germline lookup yields CDR1 KGHSH and CDR2 LQKENI. CDR3: CASSPKGEDSPLHF. In nucleotides, the CDR3 is TGTGCCAGCTCACCAAAGGGGGAGGATTCACCCCTCCACTTT.

This clone was seen only once. V and J are TRBV2 and TRBJ2-1; no reliable D call. Germline values: CDR1 SNHLY, CDR2 FYNNEI. The CDR3 spans 14 residues. The V end lost 9 bases, the J end lost 1 base, and 13 bases lay between the germline ends. CDR3 in DNA: TGTGCCAGGACTTTTTCCCTGTCCTACAATGAGCAGTTCTTC. Its protein product is CARTFSLSYNEQFF.

V usage is TRBV27 and J usage is TRBJ1-1; possible D gene TRBD1, 6 bases. Trimming took 6 bases from V and 6 from J, leaving 26 bases between them. Germline V gene data show CDR1 as MNHEY and CDR2 as SMNVEV (reference sequence). This CDR3 has 17 amino acids. DNA for the CDR3: TGTGCCAGCAGGACTACCGTACAGGGAGGTTCGGTTGCTGAAGCTTTCTTT. Translation: CASRTTVQGGSVAEAFF.

This chain links TRBV27 with TRBJ2-7; 7 nucleotides agree with TRBD1. Germline V gene lookup returns CDR1 MNHEY and CDR2 SMNVEV (reference sequence). The trim removed 5 bases at V and 6 bases at J, leaving 7 bases unmatched. CDR3 length equals 13 residues. For the CDR3, the DNA is TGTGCCAGCAGTCCCACAGGGGTTGGCGAGCAGTACTTC. This codes for CASSPTGVGEQYF.

In this sample, this clone turned up once. The chain combines TRBV28 with TRBJ2-7; D is uncertain. Trimming took off 6 bases at V and 6 bases at J, with 12 bases between the two ends. The V gene's germline CDR1 is MDHEN and CDR2 SYDVKM. This CDR3 region has 12 residues. CDR3 in DNA: TGTGCCAGCAGCTCAACAGTAGGCGAGCAGTACTTC. Translating it yields CASSSTVGEQYF.

The V and J genes are TRBV7-2 and TRBJ2-7; no definite D call. CDR1 and CDR2 from the germline V gene are SGHTA and FQGNSA. This CDR3 is 13 amino acids long. V shed 5 bases and J shed 2 bases, with 10 bases lying between them. The DNA of the CDR3 is TGTGCCAGCAGCGCCACGTCCACCTACGAGCAGTACTTC. As protein: CASSATSTYEQYF.

The V gene is TRBV5-1, the J gene TRBJ2-7; 11 positions match TRBD1. Trimming took 4 bases from V and 4 from J; bases not matched to a gene: 7. Germline V lookup: CDR1 SGHRS, CDR2 YFSETQ. The CDR3 extends over 15 amino acids. The CDR3 spells CASSPRTGGGYEQYF. CDR3 coding DNA: TGCGCCAGCAGCCCAAGGACAGGGGGCGGTTACGAGCAGTACTTC.

The chain joins TRBV5-1 to TRBJ2-5; 9 bases line up with TRBD2. The germline gives CDR1 SGHRS, CDR2 YFSETQ. This CDR3 has 15 residues. After removal of 7 bases from V and 1 base from J, the junction contained 8 bases not matched to a gene. Here the CDR3 DNA reads TGCGCCAGCCGGTCGGCAGCGGGGGGCCAAGAGACCCAGTACTTC. Its protein product is CASRSAAGGQETQYF.

V gene TRBV3-1 (or the pseudogene TRBV3-2) combines with J gene TRBJ1-4; D may be TRBD1 (5 bases). Between the trimmed V and J ends, which lost 3 bases and 0 bases, there was a span of 17 bases. CDR1 is LGHDT, CDR2 YNNKEL, per germline (reference sequence). The CDR3 consists of 18 residues. In nucleotides, the CDR3 is TGTGCCAGCAGCCAGCTGGAGAGATCGACAGCAACTAATGAAAAACTGTTTTTT. Its protein is CASSQLERSTATNEKLFF.

The V and J genes are TRBV5-4 and TRBJ1-5, with 7 bases that match TRBD1. The CDR3 length is 15 residues. The ends lost 2 bases at V and 3 bases at J; junction bases unmatched: 5. Per the germline V gene, CDR1 is SGHNT and CDR2 is YYREEE (reference sequence). The CDR3 spells CASSFGGGFNQPQHF. DNA of the CDR3: TGTGCCAGCAGCTTTGGAGGGGGCTTCAATCAGCCCCAGCATTTT.

The chain recombines TRBV5-1 with TRBJ2-5, with 9 bases identical to TRBD2. J was trimmed by 3 bases and V by 5 bases; bases with no gene match: 8. The germline CDR1 and CDR2 sequences are SGHRS and YFSETQ. This CDR3 spans 15 amino acids. The CDR3 is CASRPSGGKEETQYF. CDR3 DNA sequence: TGCGCCAGCAGACCAAGCGGGGGGAAAGAAGAGACCCAGTACTTC.

The chain recombines TRBV3-1 (or the pseudogene TRBV3-2) with TRBJ2-1; 9 bases match TRBD2. Trimming cost V 1 base and J 2 bases; bases outside gene matches: 0. Per the germline V gene, CDR1 is LGHDT and CDR2 is YNNKEL (reference sequence). CDR3 length: 15 amino acids. CDR3 sequence reads: CASSQGGGAYNEQFF. The CDR3, as DNA: TGTGCCAGCAGCCAAGGCGGGGGGGCCTACAATGAGCAGTTCTTC.

The V call is TRBV7-3, the J call TRBJ2-1, with TRBD1 as a possible D gene (6 bases). The CDR3 is 13 residues long. V lost 5 bases to trimming and J lost 10 bases, with 15 bases between them. Germline CDR1 reads SGHTA; CDR2 reads FQGTGA. CDR3 amino acids: CASSPQPGTEQFF. DNA for the CDR3: TGTGCCAGCAGCCCCCAGCCCGGGACAGAGCAGTTCTTC.

This chain links TRBV27 with TRBJ1-2; tentatively, D is TRBD1 (6 bases). Trimming left V 6 bases short and J 3 bases short, with 20 bases between. The CDR3 has 16 amino acids. Germline CDR1 MNHEY, CDR2 SMNVEV (reference sequence). In DNA form, the CDR3 reads TGTGCCAGCAGCAGGCGCTCGGGGGGGCCGGACTATGGCTACACCTTC. It codes for CASSRRSGGPDYGYTF.

V is TRBV15 and J is TRBJ2-7, with D perhaps TRBD1 or TRBD2 (6 bases each). The V end was cut by 3 bases, the J end by 2 bases, with 11 bases between. Germline lookup yields CDR1 LNHNV and CDR2 YYDKDF (reference sequence). CDR3 length equals 14 residues. CDR3 nucleotides: TGTGCCACCAGCAGGGGGGGCGGCACCTACGAGCAGTACTTC. Its protein is CATSRGGGTYEQYF.

The chain is built from TRBV2 and TRBJ2-3; 9 positions agree with TRBD2. Germline V CDR1 and CDR2: SNHLY, FYNNEI. This CDR3 contains 16 residues. V shed 4 bases and J 5 bases; nucleotides not matched to a gene: 10. Here the CDR3 reads CASSGLAGTRGDTQYF. The CDR3 nucleotides are TGTGCCAGCAGTGGTCTAGCGGGGACCCGGGGAGATACGCAGTATTTT.

J is TRBJ1-5 and V is TRBV10-3; D is perhaps TRBD1 (6 bases). This CDR3 region has 14 residues. Germline V lookup: CDR1 ENHRY, CDR2 SYGVKD. Trimming left V 4 bases short and J 4 bases short, with 11 bases between. The CDR3 here is CAISAGQGNQPQHF. The CDR3 nucleotides are TGTGCCATCAGTGCGGGGCAGGGGAATCAGCCCCAGCATTTT.

V is TRBV7-6 and J is TRBJ2-1, with no clear D. Germline values: CDR1 SGHVS, CDR2 FNYEAQ. V dropped 1 base and J dropped 6 bases, with 4 bases sitting between them. This CDR3 has 12 residues. The CDR3 region has the DNA TGTGCCAGCAGCTTAGGTCGCAATGAGCAGTTCTTC. Amino acid sequence: CASSLGRNEQFF.

The V call is TRBV3-1 (or the pseudogene TRBV3-2), the J call TRBJ1-4; 8 bases fit TRBD1. The V gene's germline CDR1 is LGHDT and CDR2 YNNKEL (reference sequence). CDR3 length: 16 residues. V was pared by 4 bases and J by 3 bases, with 7 bases of the junction left unmatched. CDR3 bases: TGTGCCAGCAGCCCGCGGACAGGGCGACCTAATGAAAAACTGTTTTTT. This encodes CASSPRTGRPNEKLFF.

V gene TRBV27 combines with J gene TRBJ2-1, with D hard to call. Germline loops: CDR1 MNHEY, CDR2 SMNVEV (reference sequence). The CDR3 sequence is 12 residues long. Trimming pared 3 bases from V and 9 bases from J, leaving 9 bases between. The chain's CDR3 is CASSFKETEQFF. Here the CDR3 DNA reads TGTGCCAGCAGTTTTAAGGAAACTGAGCAGTTCTTC.

The CDR3 DNA sequence: TGTGCCAGCAGTTTGAGGGGGACTACGCAGTATTTT. Protein: CASSLRGTTQYF. The chain employs TRBV28 and TRBJ2-3; D may be TRBD1 (6 bases). The V and J ends lost 3 bases and 8 bases respectively, with 9 bases between them. CDR3 length: 12 amino acids. Germline values: CDR1 MDHEN, CDR2 SYDVKM.

This clone was seen just once. This chain connects TRBV6-5 to TRBJ2-1, with 8 bases that match TRBD1. Germline trimming cut 6 bases from V and 8 bases from J; bases unmatched to any gene: 12. The CDR3 consists of 15 residues. The V gene's germline CDR1 is MNHEY and CDR2 SVGAGI. CDR3: CASSLTGALFYEQFF. CDR3 bases: TGTGCCAGCAGCTTGACAGGGGCCTTATTTTATGAGCAGTTCTTC.

The chain has TRBV5-4 and TRBJ1-2; 7 positions match TRBD1. V shed 7 bases and J 1 base; nucleotides not matched to a gene: 4. The CDR3 length is 13 residues. Germline V CDR1 and CDR2: SGHNT, YYREEE (reference sequence). CDR3 region: CASLRDSNYGYTF. The DNA for the CDR3 is TGTGCCAGCCTCCGGGACAGTAACTATGGCTACACCTTC. Variable domain in full (rest from reference TRBV5-4 and TRBJ1-2): ETGVTQSPTHLIKTRGQQVTLRCSSQSGHNTVSWYQQALGQGPQFIFQYYREEENGRGNFPPRFSGLQFPNYSSELNVNALELDDSALYLCASLRDSNYGYTFGSGTRLTVV.

The V and J genes are TRBV19 and TRBJ1-4; D is perhaps TRBD1 (6 bases). The CDR3 covers 17 residues. Per germline, CDR1 LNHDA and CDR2 SQIVND (reference sequence). V was trimmed by 4 bases and J by 4 bases, leaving 19 bases between them. The CDR3: CASSTNKRQARNEKLFF. Here the CDR3 DNA reads TGTGCCAGTAGTACCAACAAACGACAGGCCCGTAATGAAAAACTGTTTTTT.